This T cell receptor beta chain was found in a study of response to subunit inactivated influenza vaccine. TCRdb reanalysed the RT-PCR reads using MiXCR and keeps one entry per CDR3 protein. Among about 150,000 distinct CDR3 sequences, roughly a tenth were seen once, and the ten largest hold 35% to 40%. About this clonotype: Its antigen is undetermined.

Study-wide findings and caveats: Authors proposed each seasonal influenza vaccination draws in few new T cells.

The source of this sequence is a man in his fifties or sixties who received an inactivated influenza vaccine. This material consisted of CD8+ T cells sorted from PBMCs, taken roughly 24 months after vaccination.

The CDR3 reads CSVEMGGTNEKLFF. The DNA for the CDR3 is TGCAGCGTTGAAATGGGAGGGACTAATGAAAAACTGTTTTTT. The chain couples TRBV29-1 to TRBJ1-4; D is ambiguous. Germline-derived CDR1 and CDR2 are SQVTM and ANQGSEA. Trimming shortened V by 2 bases and J by 2 bases, and 9 bases separated the two germline ends. CDR3 length: 14 amino acids.